A selection of T cell receptor beta chains follows, all from one sample in a study of T cell responses to AZD1222 COVID-19 vaccine. The table came from immunoSEQ multiplex PCR; TCRdb's copy has only in-frame clones and leaves some out. The data hold about 68,000 clones, with roughly 89% observed a single time. Specimen: peripheral blood, collected on day 0 of AZD1222 vaccination. All receptors come from an adult in good health. Both conserved end residues are part of each CDR3. A D gene is named only where the DNA matches it firmly. The listing skips clone size in some rows; elsewhere it reads once, few, many or a size class.

. . TRBJ1-3 TRBV7-9 CAIDPTDSGNTIYF TGTGCCATCGACCCGACCGACTCTGGAAACACCATATATTTT
. . TRBJ1-1 TRBV7-9 CASSPNRATEAFF TGTGCCAGCAGCCCCAACAGGGCCACTGAAGCTTTCTTT
. TRBD2 TRBJ2-2 TRBV3-1/TRBV3-2 CASSQRTSTGELFF TGTGCCAGCAGCCAACGGACTAGTACCGGGGAGCTGTTTTTT
. . TRBJ2-3 TRBV6-2/TRBV6-3 CASSGGATTDTQYF TGTGCCAGCAGTGGGGGGGCGACCACAGATACGCAGTATTTT
. TRBD1 TRBJ1-6 TRBV28 CASSLWEGQGNSPLHF TGTGCCAGCAGTTTATGGGAGGGACAGGGTAATTCACCCCTCCACTTT
. TRBD2 TRBJ2-1 TRBV12-5 CASGIAGLLNEQFF TGTGCTAGTGGTATAGCGGGACTGCTCAATGAGCAGTTCTTC
. . TRBJ2-7 TRBV27 CASSAAGEQYF TGTGCCAGCAGTGCCGCCGGTGAGCAGTACTTC
once TRBD1 TRBJ2-3 TRBV11-3 CASSWDRGTDTQYF TGTGCCAGCAGCTGGGACAGGGGTACAGATACGCAGTATTTT
. TRBD1 TRBJ1-1 TRBV4-2 CASSQTGTGVTEAFF TGTGCCAGCAGCCAAACCGGGACAGGGGTTACTGAAGCTTTCTTT
. . TRBJ1-4 TRBV27 CASSLSNSGGWNEKLFF TGTGCCAGCAGTTTATCGAACTCTGGCGGCTGGAATGAAAAACTGTTTTTT
. . TRBJ2-7 TRBV5-1 CASSLVGSGHYEQYF TGCGCCAGCAGCTTGGTGGGGTCGGGCCACTACGAGCAGTACTTC
. TRBD2 TRBJ2-2 TRBV7-2 CASSLGPSGGSITGELFF TGTGCCAGCAGCTTAGGTCCTAGCGGGGGGTCTATCACCGGGGAGCTGTTTTTT
. . TRBJ1-6 TRBV28 CASSIRQDNSPLHF TGTGCCAGCAGTATACGACAAGATAATTCACCCCTCCACTTT
. TRBD2 TRBJ2-7 TRBV6-2/TRBV6-3 CASSYRNSGNDPEQYF TGTGCCAGCAGTTACCGGAATAGCGGGAACGACCCCGAGCAGTACTTC
. . TRBJ2-1 TRBV28 CASSRMVVSNEQFF TGTGCCAGCAGCCGTATGGTTGTTTCCAATGAGCAGTTCTTC
. TRBD1 TRBJ1-2 TRBV6-1 CASSEYRTGGYGYTF TGTGCCAGCAGTGAATACAGGACAGGGGGCTATGGCTACACCTTC
few . TRBJ2-5 TRBV20-1 CSAAGQETQYF TGCAGTGCTGCCGGTCAAGAGACCCAGTACTTC
. . TRBJ2-3 TRBV11-3 CASSKGISTDTQYF TGTGCCAGCAGCAAGGGAATAAGCACAGATACGCAGTATTTT